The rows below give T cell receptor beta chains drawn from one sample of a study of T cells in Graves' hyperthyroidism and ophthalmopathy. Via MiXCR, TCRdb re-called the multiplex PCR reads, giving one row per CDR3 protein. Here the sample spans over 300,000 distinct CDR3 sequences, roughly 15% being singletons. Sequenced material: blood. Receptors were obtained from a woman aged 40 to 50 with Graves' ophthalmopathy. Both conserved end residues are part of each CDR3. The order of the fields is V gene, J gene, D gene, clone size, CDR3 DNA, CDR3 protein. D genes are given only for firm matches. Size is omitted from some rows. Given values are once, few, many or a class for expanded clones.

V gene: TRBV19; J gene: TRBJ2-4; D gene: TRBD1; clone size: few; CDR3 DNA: TGTGCCAGTAGTGGACAGGGGGGAAACATTCAGTACTTC; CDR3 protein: CASSGQGGNIQYF
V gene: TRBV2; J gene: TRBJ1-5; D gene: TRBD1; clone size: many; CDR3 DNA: TGTGCCAGCAGTACAGGGGGGTTAGGGTACGGCAATCAGCCCCAGCATTTT; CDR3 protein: CASSTGGLGYGNQPQHF
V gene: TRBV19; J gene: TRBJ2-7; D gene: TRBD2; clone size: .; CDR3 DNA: TGTGCCAGTAGTATCGGGACTAGCGGGAGATACGAGCAGTACTTC; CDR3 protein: CASSIGTSGRYEQYF
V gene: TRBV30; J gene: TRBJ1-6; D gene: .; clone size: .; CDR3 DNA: TGTGCCTGGAGTGTACAAAGTGGTTCACCCCTCCACTTT; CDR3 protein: CAWSVQSGSPLHF
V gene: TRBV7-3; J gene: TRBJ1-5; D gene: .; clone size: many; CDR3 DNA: TGTGCCAGCAGCCACCCAGCAGGGTTCAATCAGCCCCAGCATTTT; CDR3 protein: CASSHPAGFNQPQHF
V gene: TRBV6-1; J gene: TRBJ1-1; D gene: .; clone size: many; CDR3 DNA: TGTGCCAGCAGGCCGGGACCGAACACTGAAGCTTTCTTT; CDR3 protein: CASRPGPNTEAFF
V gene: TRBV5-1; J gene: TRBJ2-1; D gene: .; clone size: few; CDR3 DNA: TGCGCCAGCAGCGCTGAGGGGGATAATTACAATGAGCAGTTCTTC; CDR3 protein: CASSAEGDNYNEQFF
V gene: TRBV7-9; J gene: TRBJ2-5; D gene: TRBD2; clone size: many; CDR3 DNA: TGTGCCAGCAGCACCCAGCGGGAAGGTCGAGAGACCCAGTACTTC; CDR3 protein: CASSTQREGRETQYF
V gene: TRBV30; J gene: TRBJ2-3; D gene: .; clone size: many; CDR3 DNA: TGTGCCTGGAGTCGTGCTAGCTATCAGTATTTT; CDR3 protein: CAWSRASYQYF
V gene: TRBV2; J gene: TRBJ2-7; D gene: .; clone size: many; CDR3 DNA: TGTGCCAGCAGTGCCCCCTACGAGCAGTACTTC; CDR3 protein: CASSAPYEQYF
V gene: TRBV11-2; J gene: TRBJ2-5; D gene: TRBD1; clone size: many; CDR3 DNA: TGTGCCAGCAGCTTATCGAGGGGACAGTATATACCAGAGACCCAGTACTTC; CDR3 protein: CASSLSRGQYIPETQYF
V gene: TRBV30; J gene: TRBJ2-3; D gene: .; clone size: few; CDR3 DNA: TGTGCCGGAACATTACAGCGACGCACAGATACGCAGTATTTT; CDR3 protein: CAGTLQRRTDTQYF
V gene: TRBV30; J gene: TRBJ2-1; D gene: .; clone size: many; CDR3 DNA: TGTGCCTGGAGTGTACGTAGGTTCTACAATGAGCAGTTCTTC; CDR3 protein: CAWSVRRFYNEQFF
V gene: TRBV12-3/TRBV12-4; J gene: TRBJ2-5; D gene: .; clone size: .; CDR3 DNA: TGTGCCAGCAGTTGGACGGGACAAGAACAAGAGACCCAGTACTTC; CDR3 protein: CASSWTGQEQETQYF
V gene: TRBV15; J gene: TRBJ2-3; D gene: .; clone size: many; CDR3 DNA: TGTGCCACCAGCAGACCTGAGGGGGCAGATACGCAGTATTTT; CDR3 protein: CATSRPEGADTQYF
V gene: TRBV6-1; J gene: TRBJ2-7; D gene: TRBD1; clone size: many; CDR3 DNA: TGTGCCAGCAGTGGTTGGACAGGGTCCTACGAGCAGTACTTC; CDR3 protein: CASSGWTGSYEQYF
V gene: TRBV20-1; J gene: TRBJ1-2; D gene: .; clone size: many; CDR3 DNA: TGCAGTGCTAGAGGAGGACCGTTTGACGATGGCTACACCTTC; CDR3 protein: CSARGGPFDDGYTF
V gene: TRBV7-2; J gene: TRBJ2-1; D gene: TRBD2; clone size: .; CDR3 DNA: TGTGCCAGCAGCCTTAGACTAGCGGGAAATATCATCTATGAGCAGTTCTTC; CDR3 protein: CASSLRLAGNIIYEQFF
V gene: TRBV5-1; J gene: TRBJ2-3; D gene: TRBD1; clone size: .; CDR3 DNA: TGCGCCAGCAGTTGGACAGGGACCGATACGCAGTATTTT; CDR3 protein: CASSWTGTDTQYF
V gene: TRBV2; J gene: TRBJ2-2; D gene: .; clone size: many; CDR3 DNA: TGTGCCAGCAGAGAGCTTCCGACCGGGGAGCTGTTTTTT; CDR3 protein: CASRELPTGELFF
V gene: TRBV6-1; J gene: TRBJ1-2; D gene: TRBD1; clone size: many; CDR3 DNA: TGTGCCAGTCGAGGGGGCGTAAACGGCTATGGCTACACCTTC; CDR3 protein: CASRGGVNGYGYTF
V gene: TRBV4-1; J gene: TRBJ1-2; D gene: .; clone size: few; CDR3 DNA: TGCGCCAGCAGCCAAGTGGTAGGGAGCGCCTATGGCTACACCTTC; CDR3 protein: CASSQVVGSAYGYTF
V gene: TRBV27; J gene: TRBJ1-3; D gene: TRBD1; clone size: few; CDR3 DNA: TGTGCCAGCAGTCCGAAACCGGGACAGGGGTTTGGAAACACCATATATTTT; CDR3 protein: CASSPKPGQGFGNTIYF
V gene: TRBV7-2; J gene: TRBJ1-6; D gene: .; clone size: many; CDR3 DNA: TGTGCCAGCAGCTCAGAGACAGGCCCGAGCTCACCCCTCCACTTT; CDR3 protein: CASSSETGPSSPLHF
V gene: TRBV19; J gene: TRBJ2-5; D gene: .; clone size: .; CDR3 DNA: TGTGCCAGTAGTGCTGCCTTGGGATCTCCGTACTTC; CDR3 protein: CASSAALGSPYF
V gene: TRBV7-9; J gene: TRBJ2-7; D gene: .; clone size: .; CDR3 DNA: TGTGCCAGCAGCTTTGTCTCCTGCGAGCAGTACTTC; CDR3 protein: CASSFVSCEQYF
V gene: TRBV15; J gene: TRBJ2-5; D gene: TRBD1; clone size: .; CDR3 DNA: TGTGCCATTCAAACAGGGGGCGCGGGAGAGACCCAGTACTTC; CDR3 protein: CAIQTGGAGETQYF
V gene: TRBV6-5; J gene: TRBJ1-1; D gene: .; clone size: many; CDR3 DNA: TGTGCCAGCAGTTACTATGGAAATCTTATGGGGGGGACTGAAGCTTTCTTT; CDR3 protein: CASSYYGNLMGGTEAFF
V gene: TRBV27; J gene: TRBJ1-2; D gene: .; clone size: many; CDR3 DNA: TGTGCCAGCAAGAGCGCGGATTTCAACTATGGCTACACCTTC; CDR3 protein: CASKSADFNYGYTF
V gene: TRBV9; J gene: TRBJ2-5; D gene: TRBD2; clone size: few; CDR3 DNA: TGTGCCAGCAGCCCAGGACTAGCGTTTAAAGGAGAGACCCAGTACTTC; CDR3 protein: CASSPGLAFKGETQYF
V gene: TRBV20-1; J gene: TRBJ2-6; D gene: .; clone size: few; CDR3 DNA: TGCAGTGCTAGAGATCACGGGGGTTTGACCGGGGCCAACGTCCTGACTTTC; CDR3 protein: CSARDHGGLTGANVLTF
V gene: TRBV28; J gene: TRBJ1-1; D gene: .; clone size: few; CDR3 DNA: TGTGCCAGCAGGCCTCGGGGGGCAGGGACTGAAGCTTTCTTT; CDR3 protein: CASRPRGAGTEAFF